The 31 T cell receptor beta chains given below trace back to one sample, sequenced in a study of cytomegalovirus exposure and HLA in healthy donors. The PCR used 60 Vbeta and 13 Jbeta primers. Measured with immunoSEQ multiplex PCR; TCRdb has only the in-frame clones, and not every one. The data show around 150,000 clones, 83% seen once. The sequencing sample was made of PBMCs. The origin of the receptors is a man aged 45-60 years in good health and CMV-seropositive.

In its sample, this clone was seen a few times. The chain links TRBV9 to TRBJ2-3; D remains ambiguous. This CDR3 is built from 14 residues. Trimming pared 0 bases from V and 3 bases from J, leaving 8 bases between. Germline V gene data show CDR1 as SGDLS and CDR2 as YYNGEE. The CDR3 DNA follows: TGTGCCAGCAGCGTAGCTCGTTCTACAGATACGCAGTATTTT. Translated, it gives CASSVARSTDTQYF.

The chain carries TRBV6-1 and TRBJ1-2; the D gene is possibly TRBD1 (5 bases). The CDR3 extends over 15 amino acids. The V end was cut by 0 bases, the J end by 5 bases, with 13 bases between. The germline V gene encodes CDR1 MNHNS and CDR2 SASEGT. The CDR3 reads CASSEARQPLYGYTF. CDR3 nucleotides: TGTGCCAGCAGTGAAGCGAGACAGCCGTTGTATGGCTACACCTTC.

This clone was counted once. V gene TRBV7-8 combines with J gene TRBJ2-7; TRBD2 matches 7 bases. The CDR3 spans 15 residues. Germline V CDR1 and CDR2: SGHVS, FQNEAQ. V trimming: 1 base; J trimming: 1 base; junction bases outside the gene matches: 4. CDR3 DNA sequence: TGTGCCAGCAGCTTAGGTCGGGGAGGGTCCTACGAGCAGTACTTC. Translated, it gives CASSLGRGGSYEQYF.

The chain couples TRBV9 to TRBJ2-2; maybe TRBD1 (6 bases). The length of the CDR3 is 15 residues. V gave up 0 bases and J gave up 4 bases, with 10 bases separating them. CDR1 SGDLS and CDR2 YYNGEE come from the germline V gene. CDR3 in amino acids: CASSVGGLFTGELFF. The CDR3 bases are TGTGCCAGCAGCGTAGGGGGGCTGTTCACCGGGGAGCTGTTTTTT.

The chain couples TRBV7-6 to TRBJ2-7; possible D gene TRBD2, 5 bases. Trimming cost V 2 bases and J 2 bases, with 7 bases left between them. The CDR3 loop spans 13 amino acids. Germline V gene sequence: CDR1 SGHVS, CDR2 FNYEAQ. The DNA for the CDR3 is TGTGCCAGCAGCTTATACGGGACCTACGAGCAGTACTTC. Translating it yields CASSLYGTYEQYF.

The chain has TRBV2 and TRBJ2-3, with 11 nucleotides matching TRBD2. This CDR3 is 14 amino acids long. The junction had 3 bases not matched to a gene; V was cut back by 8 bases and J by 2 bases. From germline, CDR1 is SNHLY and CDR2 FYNNEI. The CDR3 region is CASRLAGFTDTQYF. The CDR3 nucleotides read TGTGCCAGCCGACTAGCGGGATTCACAGATACGCAGTATTTT.

J is TRBJ2-2 and V is TRBV5-1; tentatively, D is TRBD1 (6 bases). Trimming took 4 bases from V and 2 from J, leaving 12 bases between them. The CDR3 runs 15 residues. The V gene's germline CDR1 is SGHRS and CDR2 YFSETQ. The CDR3 here is CASSPRTANTGELFF. The CDR3 DNA follows: TGCGCCAGCAGCCCTCGGACAGCCAACACCGGGGAGCTGTTTTTT.

This sequence joins TRBV4-1 and TRBJ1-3; no reliable D call. V was trimmed by 0 bases and J by 0 bases, leaving 12 bases between them. The CDR3 is made up of 17 amino acids. Per the germline V gene, CDR1 is MGHRA and CDR2 is YSYEKL. CDR3 residues: CASSQDRGPSSGNTIYF. The CDR3 nucleotides read TGCGCCAGCAGCCAAGATCGGGGTCCCAGCTCTGGAAACACCATATATTTT.

The V gene is TRBV4-1, the J gene TRBJ2-7; perhaps TRBD2 as D (6 bases). V lost 0 bases to trimming and J lost 7 bases, with 16 bases between them. Germline V CDR1 and CDR2: MGHRA, YSYEKL. The CDR3 covers 15 residues. In nucleotides, the CDR3 is TGCGCCAGCAGCCAAGATTCGTACGACGGGAGAGAGCAGTACTTC. It translates to CASSQDSYDGREQYF.

This chain connects TRBV5-6 to TRBJ1-1; D is possibly TRBD1 (5 bases). The germline V and J ends were trimmed by 2 bases and 6 bases, with 8 bases remaining between them. Per the germline V gene, CDR1 is SGHDT and CDR2 is YYEEEE. This CDR3 contains 12 residues. The CDR3 spells CASSFQGSEAFF. CDR3 bases: TGTGCCAGCAGCTTCCAGGGCTCTGAAGCTTTCTTT.

This chain joins TRBV5-1 and TRBJ2-5; D uncertain. Trimming stripped 4 bases from V and 2 bases from J, with 3 bases between. The CDR3 covers 11 residues. Germline assignment: CDR1 SGHRS and CDR2 YFSETQ. The CDR3 nucleotides are TGCGCCAGCAGCGCGCAAGAGACCCAGTACTTC. It is translated as CASSAQETQYF.

V is TRBV30 and J is TRBJ1-3; 7 bases fit TRBD1. V lost 5 bases, J lost 3 bases, and 7 bases stayed unmatched. The CDR3 is 14 residues long. Germline lookup yields CDR1 GTSNPN and CDR2 SVGIG (reference sequence). The CDR3 coding sequence is TGTGCCTGGGCCCGGGACAGTTTTGGAAACACCATATATTTT. Translation: CAWARDSFGNTIYF.

J is TRBJ2-2 and V is TRBV9; no definite D call. Trimming shortened V by 8 bases and J by 0 bases, and 17 bases separated the two germline ends. The CDR3 runs to 16 residues. Per the germline V gene, CDR1 is SGDLS and CDR2 is YYNGEE. The CDR3 coding sequence is TGTGCCAGATGCAGAATCCGAAGTCCGAACACCGGGGAGCTGTTTTTT. Amino acid sequence: CARCRIRSPNTGELFF.

The chain joins TRBV27 to TRBJ1-1; D is undetermined. From germline, CDR1 is MNHEY and CDR2 SMNVEV (reference sequence). Deletions cut 3 bases from V and 13 bases from J, with 15 bases between. The CDR3 extends over 12 amino acids. CDR3 bases: TGTGCCAGCAGTTTTGGAGGCCCGGATGGTTTCTTT. It specifies CASSFGGPDGFF.

V gene TRBV2 combines with J gene TRBJ2-6, with TRBD1 matching over 10 bases. The J segment lost 4 bases and the V segment lost 6 bases, leaving 9 bases of the junction unmatched. The CDR3 covers 17 residues. CDR1 and CDR2 (germline): SNHLY, FYNNEI. CDR3 region: CASRGTGAPRGANVLTF. Here the CDR3 DNA reads TGTGCCAGCAGGGGGACAGGGGCCCCGAGGGGGGCCAACGTCCTGACTTTC.

J is TRBJ2-3 and V is TRBV9; 7 bases line up with TRBD2. Per germline, CDR1 SGDLS and CDR2 YYNGEE. The CDR3 runs 15 residues. The J segment lost 1 base and the V segment lost 4 bases, leaving 6 bases of the junction unmatched. The CDR3 bases are TGTGCCAGCAGCCCGCGGGGGAAACGCACAGATACGCAGTATTTT. Its protein is CASSPRGKRTDTQYF.

V and J are TRBV6-1 and TRBJ2-2, with 10 bases matching TRBD1. Germline V gene data show CDR1 as MNHNS and CDR2 as SASEGT. J was trimmed by 5 bases and V by 6 bases; bases with no gene match: 6. This CDR3 is 15 amino acids long. Here the CDR3 DNA reads TGTGCCAGCAGGGGGACAGGGGTAAAAACCGGGGAGCTGTTTTTT. It encodes CASRGTGVKTGELFF.

The chain has TRBV4-2 and TRBJ1-2, with 7 bases matching TRBD1. This CDR3 spans 13 amino acids. V lost 1 base and J lost 6; bases outside the gene matches: 2. CDR1 and CDR2 (germline): LGHNA, YNFKEQ. CDR3 sequence: CASSQGTGDGYTF. The CDR3 nucleotides are TGTGCCAGCAGCCAAGGAACAGGGGATGGCTACACCTTC.

The rearrangement joins TRBV28 to TRBJ2-6; 9 bases are a match to TRBD1. The CDR3 is 18 residues long. The V segment lost 6 bases and the J segment 0 bases; nucleotides outside the gene matches: 9. CDR1 MDHEN and CDR2 SYDVKM come from the germline V gene. In nucleotides, the CDR3 is TGTGCCAGCAGCTACCTGGGACAGGGAATCTCTGGGGCCAACGTCCTGACTTTC. Protein product: CASSYLGQGISGANVLTF.

This chain uses TRBV29-1 with TRBJ2-3, with 9 bases lining up with TRBD2. The CDR3 has 15 residues. V trimming: 6 bases; J trimming: 4 bases; junction bases outside the gene matches: 11. Per germline, CDR1 SQVTM and CDR2 ANQGSEA. The CDR3 region is CSVNAGTSLSDTQYF. CDR3 sequence (DNA): TGCAGCGTCAACGCCGGGACTAGCCTTTCAGATACGCAGTATTTT.

The rearrangement joins TRBV30 to TRBJ2-5, with 13 bases fitting TRBD2. This CDR3 is 17 amino acids long. The V gene end was trimmed by 0 bases and the J gene end by 2 bases; junction bases not matched to a gene: 6. Germline values: CDR1 GTSNPN, CDR2 SVGIG (reference sequence). The CDR3, as DNA: TGTGCCTGGAGTGTCTATGGACTAGCGGGGGTACAAGAGACCCAGTACTTC. This sequence encodes CAWSVYGLAGVQETQYF.

The rearrangement links TRBV4-1 to TRBJ1-4; 9 bases match TRBD1. Germline CDR1 is MGHRA and CDR2 is YSYEKL. The V and J ends lost 3 bases and 2 bases, in that order; junction bases with no gene match: 4. The CDR3 has 16 amino acids. CDR3 region: CASSHRTGATNEKLFF. CDR3 nucleotides: TGCGCCAGCAGCCACCGGACAGGGGCGACTAATGAAAAACTGTTTTTT.

This sequence joins TRBV4-1 and TRBJ2-2, with D possibly matching TRBD2 (6 bases). V lost 7 bases and J 5 bases, leaving 14 bases between the germline ends. Germline V gene lookup returns CDR1 MGHRA and CDR2 YSYEKL. The length of the CDR3 is 14 residues. Here the CDR3 reads CASTPRGLTGELFF. The CDR3, as DNA: TGCGCCAGCACCCCAAGGGGACTTACCGGGGAGCTGTTTTTT.

The rearrangement links TRBV6-6 to TRBJ2-2, with 8 bases that match TRBD2. The trim removed 4 bases at V and 1 base at J, leaving 5 bases unmatched. The CDR3 runs to 16 residues. Per germline, CDR1 MNHNY and CDR2 SVGAGI (reference sequence). CDR3 region: CASSFPGLENTGELFF. CDR3 DNA: TGTGCCAGCAGTTTTCCGGGACTAGAGAACACCGGGGAGCTGTTTTTT.

The chain recombines TRBV5-6 with TRBJ2-7; D ambiguous. The CDR3 has 14 amino acids. Germline CDR1 and CDR2: SGHDT and YYEEEE. The V and J ends lost 1 base and 13 bases respectively, with 21 bases between them. In DNA, the CDR3 is TGTGCCAGCAGCTTGACCGCCCAGGTTGATCTCCAATACTTC. Translation: CASSLTAQVDLQYF.

This clone was counted once. The rearrangement links TRBV27 to TRBJ2-2; D is possibly TRBD2 (5 bases). Looked up from germline, CDR1 is MNHEY and CDR2 is SMNVEV (reference sequence). V lost 3 bases and J 7 bases, leaving 9 bases between the germline ends. This CDR3 comprises 13 residues. The CDR3 DNA reads TGTGCCAGCAGTTTGATCGAGGGCGGGGAGCTGTTTTTT. This translates into CASSLIEGGELFF.

The rearrangement links TRBV30 to TRBJ1-1, with D maybe TRBD1 (6 bases). The CDR3 totals 17 residues. V was trimmed by 2 bases and J by 0 bases, leaving 19 bases between them. From germline, CDR1 is GTSNPN and CDR2 SVGIG (reference sequence). The CDR3 protein is CAWSFSRTDYMNTEAFF. The CDR3, as DNA: TGTGCCTGGAGTTTTTCAAGGACAGACTACATGAACACTGAAGCTTTCTTT.

V is TRBV6-1 and J is TRBJ1-2, with a weak D call TRBD1 (5 bases). Germline lookup yields CDR1 MNHNS and CDR2 SASEGT. CDR3 length: 15 residues. Trimming took 3 bases from V and 4 from J, leaving 15 bases between them. CDR3 coding DNA: TGTGCCAGCAGTGATAGGGGAGGTGGGGGCTATGGCTACACCTTC. Its translation: CASSDRGGGGYGYTF.

V gene TRBV5-1 combines with J gene TRBJ2-1; D may be TRBD2 (6 bases). Germline V gene lookup returns CDR1 SGHRS and CDR2 YFSETQ. V was shortened by 1 base and J by 6 bases, with 14 bases between the two germline ends. This CDR3 region has 15 residues. The CDR3 coding sequence is TGCGCCAGCAGCTTGATGACGGGGGTTGGCAATGAGCAGTTCTTC. Encoded protein: CASSLMTGVGNEQFF.

This clone was picked up a small number of times. CDR3 sequence reads: CASSSGGPTEAFF. The CDR3 DNA follows: TGTGCCAGCAGCTCAGGGGGCCCGACTGAAGCTTTCTTT. The V call is TRBV6-1, the J call TRBJ1-1; TRBD1 aligns across 8 bases. Germline lookup yields CDR1 MNHNS and CDR2 SASEGT. This CDR3 spans 13 amino acids. V dropped 6 bases and J dropped 5; count of bases not matched to a gene: 5.

This sequence joins TRBV6-1 and TRBJ1-5; D is unclear. The CDR3 runs to 13 residues. Trimming stripped 5 bases from V and 4 bases from J, with 9 bases between. Germline-derived CDR1 and CDR2 are MNHNS and SASEGT. CDR3 residues: CASSQQPNQPQHF. The CDR3 bases are TGTGCCAGCAGTCAACAGCCTAATCAGCCCCAGCATTTT.